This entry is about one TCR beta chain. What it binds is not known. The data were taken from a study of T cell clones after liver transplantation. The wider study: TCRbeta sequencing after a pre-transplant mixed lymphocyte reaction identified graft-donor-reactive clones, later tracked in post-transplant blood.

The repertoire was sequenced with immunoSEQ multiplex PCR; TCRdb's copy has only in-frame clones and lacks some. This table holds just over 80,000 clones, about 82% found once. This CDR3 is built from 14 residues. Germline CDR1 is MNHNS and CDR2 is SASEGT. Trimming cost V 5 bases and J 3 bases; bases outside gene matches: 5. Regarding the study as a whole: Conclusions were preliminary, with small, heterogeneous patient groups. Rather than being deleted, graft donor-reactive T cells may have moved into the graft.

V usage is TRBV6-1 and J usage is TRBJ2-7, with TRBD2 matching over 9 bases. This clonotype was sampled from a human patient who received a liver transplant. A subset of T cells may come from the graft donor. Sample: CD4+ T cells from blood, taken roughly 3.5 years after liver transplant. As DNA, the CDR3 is TGTGCCAGCAGTTATCTAGCGGGAAACTACGAGCAGTACTTC. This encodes CASSYLAGNYEQYF.